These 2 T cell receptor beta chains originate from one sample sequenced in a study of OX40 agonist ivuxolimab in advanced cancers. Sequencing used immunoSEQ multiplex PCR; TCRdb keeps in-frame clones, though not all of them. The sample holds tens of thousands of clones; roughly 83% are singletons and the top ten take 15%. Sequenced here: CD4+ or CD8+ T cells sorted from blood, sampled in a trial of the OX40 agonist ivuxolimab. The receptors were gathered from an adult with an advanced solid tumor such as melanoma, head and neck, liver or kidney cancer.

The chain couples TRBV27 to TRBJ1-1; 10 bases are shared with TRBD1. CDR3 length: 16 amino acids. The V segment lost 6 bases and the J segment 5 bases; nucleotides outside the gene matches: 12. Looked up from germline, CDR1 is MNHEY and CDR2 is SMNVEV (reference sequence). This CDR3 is CASSLTGGGRGTEAFF. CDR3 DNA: TGTGCCAGCAGCCTGACAGGGGGCGGGCGAGGGACTGAAGCTTTCTTT.

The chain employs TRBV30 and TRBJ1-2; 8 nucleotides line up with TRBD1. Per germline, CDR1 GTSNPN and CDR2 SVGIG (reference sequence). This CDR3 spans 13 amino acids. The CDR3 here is CAVTRGTGYGYTF. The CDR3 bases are TGTGCAGTAACACGAGGGACAGGCTATGGCTACACCTTC. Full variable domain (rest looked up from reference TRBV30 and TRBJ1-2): SQTIHQWPATLVQPVGSPLSLECTVEGTSNPNLYWYRQAAGRGLQLLFYSVGIGQISSEVPQNLSASRPQDRQFILSSKKLLLSDSGFYLCAVTRGTGYGYTFGSGTRLTVV.